This T cell receptor beta chain was profiled in a study of shared clonotypes between healthy human individuals. Background on the study: Used for every donor were three CD4 naive, three CD4 memory, two CD8 naive and one CD8 memory plate. Whole-study results and caveats: The study found lower generation probabilities in non-shared clonotypes than in those shared by all four donors. Investigators collected only blood, and repertoires in tissues likely differ.

Nashville, Tennessee was home to all donors, each a Caucasian adult. Germline CDR1 MDHEN, CDR2 SYDVKM. This CDR3 has 13 residues. Deletions cut 7 bases from V and 1 base from J, with 8 bases between. Only in-frame clones appear in the TCRdb table, and some are missing; sequencing was by immunoSEQ multiplex PCR. The sample has 740,000 or so clones, less than 80% seen once. Worth noting for this clone: The target antigen is unknown.

The sequence was collected from a woman younger than 45 in good health. The sample consisted of memory CD4+ T cells sorted from blood. Subset described: CD45RA-negative fraction. This chain connects TRBV28 to TRBJ1-5, with no clear D. CDR3 protein: CASNSNSNQPQHF. CDR3 coding DNA: TGTGCCAGCAACAGTAACAGCAATCAGCCCCAGCATTTT.